One sample yielded the 21 T cell receptor beta chains listed below, sequenced in a study of cytomegalovirus exposure and HLA in healthy donors (dated by TCRdb to the late 2010s). Preparation of the library involved the immunoSEQ multiplex PCR assay. The multiplex PCR relied on a mix of 60 forward primers for TCR Vbeta segments and 13 reverse primers for TCR Jbeta segments. TCRdb obtained this table from immuneACCESS and retained in-frame rearrangements with V and J assigned. These tables miss some clones; where compared with another copy, unresolved V genes account for less than half of the shortfall, and the remainder is unexplained. This sample holds around 190,000 clones; about three quarters were observed only once. The ten largest make up around 5.7% of the sample. Sequencing used PBMCs. Receptor source: a man aged 40-50 years in good health and CMV-seronegative.

This chain links TRBV6-5 with TRBJ2-2; TRBD1 matches at 9 bases. V was pared by 5 bases and J by 7 bases, with 8 bases of the junction left unmatched. The CDR3 spans 15 residues. Germline V gene sequence: CDR1 MNHEY, CDR2 SVGAGI. The CDR3 coding sequence is TGTGCCAGCAGTCACCCCGGGACAGGGAACGGGGAGCTGTTTTTT. Its translation: CASSHPGTGNGELFF.

The chain combines TRBV29-1 with TRBJ2-5; D call uncertain. The J call may be incorrect, as the DNA end agrees better with TRBJ2-7. Per germline, CDR1 SQVTM and CDR2 ANQGSEA. This CDR3 is built from 11 residues. CDR3 amino acids: CSVEAEYEQYF. CDR3 nucleotides: TGCAGCGTTGAAGCGGAGTACGAGCAGTACTTC.

J is TRBJ2-7 and V is TRBV19, with TRBD2 matching over 8 bases. This CDR3 is 15 amino acids long. Per germline, CDR1 LNHDA and CDR2 SQIVND (reference sequence). V shed 5 bases and J 6 bases; nucleotides not matched to a gene: 12. The CDR3: CASSPRAGDGVEQYF. The CDR3 bases are TGTGCCAGTAGTCCCCGAGCGGGAGATGGGGTCGAGCAGTACTTC.

The gene calls are TRBV7-2 and TRBJ1-1, with 7 bases matching TRBD1. Trimming at V came to 5 bases and at J to 1 base, leaving 7 bases not matched to a gene. CDR3 size: 15 residues. CDR1 is SGHTA, CDR2 FQGNSA, per germline. Here the CDR3 DNA reads TGTGCCAGCAGCATGACAGGGACCTCGAACACTGAAGCTTTCTTT. Translating it yields CASSMTGTSNTEAFF.

V is TRBV10-3 and J is TRBJ2-7; 8 bases are a match to TRBD1. In germline, CDR1 is ENHRY, CDR2 SYGVKD. CDR3 size: 16 residues. V lost 6 bases, J lost 2 bases, and 12 bases stayed unmatched. Written as DNA, the CDR3 is TGTGCCATCAGGCAATCAGGGGGCACAGGCGCCTACGAGCAGTACTTC. It specifies CAIRQSGGTGAYEQYF.

V gene TRBV19 combines with J gene TRBJ1-5; D is perhaps TRBD1 (6 bases). Germline values: CDR1 LNHDA, CDR2 SQIVND (reference sequence). Trimming removed 5 bases from V and 6 bases from J, with 17 bases in between. The CDR3 runs 15 residues. CDR3 nucleotide sequence: TGTGCCAGTAGTGTAAACAGGGCGATTGGTCAGCCCCAGCATTTT. It is translated as CASSVNRAIGQPQHF.

The chain couples TRBV4-3 to TRBJ1-2; 8 bases are shared with TRBD1. Germline loops: CDR1 LGHNA, CDR2 YSLEER. CDR3 size: 15 residues. V shed 1 base, J shed 6 bases, and the junction held 7 bases outside the gene matches. CDR3 DNA sequence: TGCGCCAGCAGCCAAGTAAGACAGGGGCGGGATGGCTACACCTTC. Translating it yields CASSQVRQGRDGYTF.

The chain combines TRBV10-2 with TRBJ1-6; the match to TRBD1 covers 10 bases. The CDR3 is made up of 15 amino acids. Germline lookup yields CDR1 WSHSY and CDR2 SAAADI. V dropped 6 bases and J dropped 8; count of bases not matched to a gene: 7. CDR3 residues: CASRRGGTGDSPLHF. CDR3 nucleotide sequence: TGCGCCAGCAGGCGGGGGGGGACAGGGGATTCACCCCTCCACTTT.

In nucleotides, the CDR3 is TGCGCCAGCAGCCAAGAAGACAGGGGGATATACGCAGATACGCAGTATTTT. Encoded protein: CASSQEDRGIYADTQYF. The chain carries TRBV4-1 and TRBJ2-3, with 9 bases fitting TRBD1. V dropped 0 bases and J dropped 4; count of bases not matched to a gene: 8. The CDR3 contains 17 residues. Germline CDR1 and CDR2: MGHRA and YSYEKL.

This chain connects TRBV25-1 to TRBJ1-2, with a tentative D call TRBD1 (5 bases). The V gene lost 4 bases and the J gene lost 4 bases, with 19 bases spanning the gap. The CDR3 has 16 amino acids. Germline V CDR1 and CDR2: MGHDK, SYGVNS. The DNA of the CDR3 is TGTGCCAGCAGTGTCACCTCTGGGGCGGCATTCTATGGCTACACCTTC. As protein: CASSVTSGAAFYGYTF.

Only a few counts were recorded for this clone. This chain connects TRBV30 to TRBJ2-7; D is possibly TRBD1 (6 bases). The CDR3 runs to 11 residues. Germline lookup yields CDR1 GTSNPN and CDR2 SVGIG (reference sequence). With 5 bases removed from V and 3 bases from J, the gap between germline ends came to 8 bases. The CDR3 loop reads CAWDRNYEQYF. The CDR3 DNA reads TGTGCCTGGGACAGGAACTACGAGCAGTACTTC. Full variable domain (rest looked up from reference TRBV30 and TRBJ2-7): SQTIHQWPATLVQPVGSPLSLECTVEGTSNPNLYWYRQAAGRGLQLLFYSVGIGQISSEVPQNLSASRPQDRQFILSSKKLLLSDSGFYLCAWDRNYEQYFGPGTRLTVT.

The chain recombines TRBV7-2 with TRBJ2-5; D gene unclear. Germline lookup yields CDR1 SGHTA and CDR2 FQGNSA. Trimming took off 4 bases at V and 6 bases at J, with 15 bases between the two ends. The CDR3 totals 14 residues. The DNA for the CDR3 is TGTGCCAGCAGCTCACCGCGGCCGGAGCAGACCCAGTACTTC. As protein: CASSSPRPEQTQYF.

This chain connects TRBV7-3 to TRBJ2-1, with TRBD2 as a possible D gene (7 bases). This CDR3 comprises 15 residues. The V end was cut by 6 bases, the J end by 5 bases, with 17 bases between. CDR1 SGHTA and CDR2 FQGTGA come from the germline V gene. This CDR3 is CASRRGGLDNNEQFF. DNA of the CDR3: TGTGCCAGCAGAAGGGGGGGCCTAGACAACAATGAGCAGTTCTTC.

V usage is TRBV6-5 and J usage is TRBJ1-2; D possibly corresponds to TRBD1 (5 bases). The CDR3 has 14 amino acids. Germline assignment: CDR1 MNHEY and CDR2 SVGAGI. Trimming pared 4 bases from V and 4 bases from J, leaving 13 bases between. CDR3 sequence: CASSSPSGGYGYTF. The CDR3 nucleotides read TGTGCCAGCAGTTCACCATCGGGGGGCTATGGCTACACCTTC.

In this sample, this clone turned up once. The rearrangement uses TRBV7-3 and TRBJ2-2, with 9 bases fitting TRBD2. Germline assignment: CDR1 SGHTA and CDR2 FQGTGA. V gave up 2 bases and J gave up 6 bases; unmatched junction bases: 7. This CDR3 spans 16 amino acids. This chain's CDR3 is CASSLPGGREAGELFF. The CDR3 nucleotides are TGTGCCAGCAGCTTACCTGGCGGGAGGGAAGCCGGGGAGCTGTTTTTT.

This clone was seen just once. V is TRBV6-1 and J is TRBJ1-2; 8 bases align to TRBD1. Germline V CDR1 and CDR2: MNHNS, SASEGT. CDR3 length equals 14 residues. V was clipped by 4 bases and J by 5 bases; unmatched bases: 6. The CDR3 DNA is TGTGCCAGCAGTGTCTCGGACAGGGTTTATGGCTACACCTTC. It specifies CASSVSDRVYGYTF.

Comments on this clone: One junction end disagrees with the germline gene, perhaps due to a read error. The gene calls are TRBV7-9 and TRBJ2-5, with D tentatively TRBD1 (5 bases). This CDR3 is built from 12 residues. Germline V CDR1 and CDR2: SEHNR, FQNEAQ (reference sequence). CDR3 loop: CSSSSRVETQYF. CDR3 DNA sequence: TGTTCCAGCAGCTCCAGGGTGGAGACCCAGTACTTC. Full variable domain (remainder filled in from reference TRBV7-9 and TRBJ2-5): DTGVSQNPRHKITKRGQNVTFRCDPISEHNRLYWYRQTLGQGPEFLTYFQNEAQLEKSRLLSDRFSAERPKGSFSTLEIQRTEQGDSAMYLCSSSSRVETQYFGPGTRLLVL.

J is TRBJ2-6 and V is TRBV6-5; D not certain. The V end lost 6 bases, the J end lost 0 bases, and 9 bases lay between the germline ends. The CDR3 is 15 residues long. Germline CDR1 reads MNHEY; CDR2 reads SVGAGI. The CDR3 reads CASSSISSGANVLTF. In DNA form, the CDR3 reads TGTGCCAGCAGCTCCATCAGCTCTGGGGCCAACGTCCTGACTTTC.

This chain links TRBV11-3 with TRBJ2-3; 12 nucleotides align to TRBD2. This CDR3 comprises 16 residues. V was pared by 5 bases and J by 3 bases, with 6 bases of the junction left unmatched. The germline V gene encodes CDR1 SGHNT and CDR2 YENEEA. In DNA form, the CDR3 reads TGTGCCAGCAGCACTCTAGCGGGAGGGCTGACAGATACGCAGTATTTT. Its translation is CASSTLAGGLTDTQYF. Variable domain in full (rest from reference TRBV11-3 and TRBJ2-3): EAGVVQSPRYKIIEKKQPVAFWCNPISGHNTLYWYLQNLGQGPELLIRYENEEAVDDSQLPKDRFSAERLKGVDSTLKIQPAELGDSAVYLCASSTLAGGLTDTQYFGPGTRLTVL.

This chain links TRBV7-9 with TRBJ2-7; 8 bases agree with TRBD1. There are 15 residues in the CDR3. Germline CDR1 reads SEHNR; CDR2 reads FQNEAQ (reference sequence). V lost 1 base to trimming and J lost 7 bases; unmatched junction nucleotides: 9. The CDR3: CASSLGDRGIVEQYF. The CDR3 DNA sequence: TGTGCCAGCAGCTTAGGAGACAGGGGTATTGTAGAGCAGTACTTC.

This chain links TRBV7-2 with TRBJ2-5, with 12 bases that match TRBD2. CDR3 length: 17 residues. Germline V gene data show CDR1 as SGHTA and CDR2 as FQGNSA. V was pared by 1 base and J by 0 bases, with 3 bases of the junction left unmatched. The CDR3 sequence is CASSLVPSGGDQETQYF. In nucleotides, the CDR3 is TGTGCCAGCAGCTTAGTTCCTAGCGGGGGGGACCAAGAGACCCAGTACTTC.